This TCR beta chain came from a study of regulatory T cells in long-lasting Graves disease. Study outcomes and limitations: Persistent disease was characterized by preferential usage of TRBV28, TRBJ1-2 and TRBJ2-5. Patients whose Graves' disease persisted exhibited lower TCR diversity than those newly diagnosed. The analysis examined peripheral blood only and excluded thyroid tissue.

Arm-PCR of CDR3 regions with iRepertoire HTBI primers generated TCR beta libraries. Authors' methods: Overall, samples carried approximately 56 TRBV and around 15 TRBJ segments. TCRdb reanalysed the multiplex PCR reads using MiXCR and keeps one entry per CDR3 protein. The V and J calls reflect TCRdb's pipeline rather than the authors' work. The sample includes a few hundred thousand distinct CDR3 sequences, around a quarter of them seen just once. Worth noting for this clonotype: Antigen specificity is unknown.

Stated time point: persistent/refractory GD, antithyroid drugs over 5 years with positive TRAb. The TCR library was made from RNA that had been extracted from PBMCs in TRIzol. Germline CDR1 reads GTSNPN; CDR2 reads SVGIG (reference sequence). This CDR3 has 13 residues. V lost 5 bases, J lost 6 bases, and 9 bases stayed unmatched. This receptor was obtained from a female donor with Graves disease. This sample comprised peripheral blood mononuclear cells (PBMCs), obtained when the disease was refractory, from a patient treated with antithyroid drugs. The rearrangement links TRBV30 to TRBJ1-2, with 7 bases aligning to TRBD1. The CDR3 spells CAWEQGPGNGYTF. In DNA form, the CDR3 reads TGTGCCTGGGAACAGGGGCCAGGTAATGGCTACACCTTC.